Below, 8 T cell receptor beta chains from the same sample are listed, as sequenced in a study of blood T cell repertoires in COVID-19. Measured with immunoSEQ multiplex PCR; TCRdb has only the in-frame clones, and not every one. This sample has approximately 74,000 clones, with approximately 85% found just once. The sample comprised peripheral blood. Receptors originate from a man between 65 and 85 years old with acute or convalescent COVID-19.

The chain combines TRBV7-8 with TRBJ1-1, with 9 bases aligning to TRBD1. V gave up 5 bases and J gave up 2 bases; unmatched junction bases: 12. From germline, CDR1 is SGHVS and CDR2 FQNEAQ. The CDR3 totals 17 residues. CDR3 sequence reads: CASSLRNRGLVNTEAFF. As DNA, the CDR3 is TGTGCCAGCAGCCTCCGTAACAGGGGGCTGGTCAACACTGAAGCTTTCTTT.

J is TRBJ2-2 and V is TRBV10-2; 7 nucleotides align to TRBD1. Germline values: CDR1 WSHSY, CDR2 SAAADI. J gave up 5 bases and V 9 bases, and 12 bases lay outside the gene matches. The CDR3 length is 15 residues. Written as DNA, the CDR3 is TGCGCCAGTTTATCTCAGGGGGTGAGGACCGGGGAGCTGTTTTTT. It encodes CASLSQGVRTGELFF.

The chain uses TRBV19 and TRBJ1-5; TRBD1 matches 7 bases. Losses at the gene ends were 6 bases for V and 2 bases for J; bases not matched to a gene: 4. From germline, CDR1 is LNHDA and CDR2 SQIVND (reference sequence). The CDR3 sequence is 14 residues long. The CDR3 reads CASRQTGRNQPQHF. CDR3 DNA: TGTGCCAGTAGGCAGACAGGGCGCAATCAGCCCCAGCATTTT.

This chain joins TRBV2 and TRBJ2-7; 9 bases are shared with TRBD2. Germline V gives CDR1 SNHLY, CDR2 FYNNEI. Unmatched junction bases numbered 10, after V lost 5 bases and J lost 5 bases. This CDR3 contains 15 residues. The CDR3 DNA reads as TGTGCCAGCAGTCCGTCCGGCGGGAGGGGACACGAGCAGTACTTC. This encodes CASSPSGGRGHEQYF.

The CDR3 is CATSGGPGPSSYNEQFF. CDR3 coding DNA: TGTGCCACCAGTGGTGGGCCTGGCCCAAGCTCCTACAATGAGCAGTTCTTC. The chain uses TRBV24-1 and TRBJ2-1; the D is unclear. Germline V gene sequence: CDR1 KGHDR, CDR2 SFDVKD. Trimming took 5 bases from V and 0 from J, leaving 16 bases between them. The CDR3 runs to 17 residues.

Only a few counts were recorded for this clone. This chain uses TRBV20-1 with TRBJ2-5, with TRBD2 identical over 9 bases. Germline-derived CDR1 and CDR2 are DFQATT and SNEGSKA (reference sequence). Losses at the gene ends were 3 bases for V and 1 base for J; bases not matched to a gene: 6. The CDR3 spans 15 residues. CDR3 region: CSASSSSGTQETQYF. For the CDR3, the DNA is TGCAGTGCTAGTTCGTCTAGCGGGACCCAAGAGACCCAGTACTTC.

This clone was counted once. CDR3 sequence reads: CASSLLGLRGLAGSYEQYF. The DNA for the CDR3 is TGTGCCAGCAGCTTATTAGGCCTGAGGGGACTAGCGGGGTCTTACGAGCAGTACTTC. The chain has TRBV11-2 and TRBJ2-7, with 13 bases identical to TRBD2. Per germline, CDR1 SGHAT and CDR2 FQNNGV. The trim removed 2 bases at V and 4 bases at J, leaving 14 bases unmatched. The CDR3 loop spans 19 amino acids.

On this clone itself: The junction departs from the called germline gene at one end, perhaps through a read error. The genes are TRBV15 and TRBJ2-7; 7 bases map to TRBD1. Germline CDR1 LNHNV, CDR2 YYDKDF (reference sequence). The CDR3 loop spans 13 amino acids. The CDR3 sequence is CATSRDQKLGQRF. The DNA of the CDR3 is TGTGCCACCAGCAGAGATCAAAAATTGGGACAGCGCTTC.